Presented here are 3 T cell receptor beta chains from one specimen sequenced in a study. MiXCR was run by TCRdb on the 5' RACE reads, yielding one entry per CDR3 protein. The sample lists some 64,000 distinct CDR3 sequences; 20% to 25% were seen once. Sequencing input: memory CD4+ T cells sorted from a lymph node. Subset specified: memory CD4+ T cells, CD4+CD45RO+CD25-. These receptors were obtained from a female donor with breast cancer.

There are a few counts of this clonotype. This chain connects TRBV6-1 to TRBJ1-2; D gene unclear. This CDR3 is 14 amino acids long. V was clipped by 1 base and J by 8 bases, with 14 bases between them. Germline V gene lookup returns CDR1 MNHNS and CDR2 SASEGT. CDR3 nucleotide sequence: TGTGCCAGCAGTGAAGTTGGAGGGAGGGTCGGCTACACCTTC. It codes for CASSEVGGRVGYTF.

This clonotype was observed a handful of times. The CDR3 coding sequence is TGCGCCAGCAGCGTGACCGGGTTACGGAGTTATGGCTACACCTTC. Protein: CASSVTGLRSYGYTF. The rearrangement uses TRBV5-1 and TRBJ1-2; D ambiguous. From germline, CDR1 is SGHRS and CDR2 YFSETQ. The ends were cut back, 4 bases at V and 5 bases at J, with 18 bases in the middle. This CDR3 contains 15 residues.

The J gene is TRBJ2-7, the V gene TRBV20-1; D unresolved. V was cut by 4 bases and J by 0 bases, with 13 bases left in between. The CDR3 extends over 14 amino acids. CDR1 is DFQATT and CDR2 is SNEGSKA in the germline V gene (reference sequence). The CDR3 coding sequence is TGCAGTGCTACGTCCGCTTCCAGCTCCTACGAGCAGTACTTC. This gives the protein CSATSASSSYEQYF.